This TCR beta chain emerged from a study of shared T cell receptors in the human thymus. Generated by immunoSEQ multiplex PCR, the TCRdb table keeps only in-frame clones and is missing some. This sample yields about 380,000 clones, of which just under 95% are seen a single time; about 0.02% belongs to the top ten. The CDR3 extends over 14 amino acids. Source material: thymocytes. This receptor was identified in a human donor. This chain joins TRBV12-2 and TRBJ2-7; TRBD1 is the table's D call, not checked against the DNA. TRBV12-2 constitutes a pseudogene. The CDR3 region has the DNA TGTGCAAGTCGCTTACCGGGACAAAGGAGGGAGCAGTACTTC. Translation: CASRLPGQRREQYF.